Listed below are T cell receptor beta chains from one sample, sequenced in a study of regulatory T cells in long-lasting Graves disease. Via MiXCR, TCRdb re-called the multiplex PCR reads, giving one row per CDR3 protein. The repertoire holds almost 350,000 distinct CDR3 sequences, with roughly 21% as singletons. Sequencing was performed on peripheral blood mononuclear cells (PBMCs), taken when the disease was refractory, from a patient treated with antithyroid drugs. Receptors were obtained from a female donor with Graves disease. Each CDR3 is given with its conserved first and last residue. A D gene is named only where the DNA matches it firmly. Rows may omit the clone size; those that give it use once, few, many or a size class.

j_call | d_call | v_call | clone_size | cdr3_nt | cdr3_aa
TRBJ2-7 | TRBD2 | TRBV6-1 | once | TGTGCCAGCAGCTACGGGGGGACTGGCTACGAGCAGTACTTC | CASSYGGTGYEQYF
TRBJ2-7 | NA | TRBV10-3 | NA | TGTGCCATCAGTGAGCCGGGGGATGCTAGCGTAAACGGCTACGAGCAGTACTTC | CAISEPGDASVNGYEQYF
TRBJ2-7 | NA | TRBV20-1 | few | TGCAGTGCCAATAAGCCCAACGACAGGAGACAACTCTACGAGCAGTACTTC | CSANKPNDRRQLYEQYF
TRBJ2-5 | TRBD1 | TRBV5-4 | few | TGTGCCAGCAGCTCTCGGACAGGGGGCGGACCGGAGACCCAGTACTTC | CASSSRTGGGPETQYF
TRBJ2-4 | TRBD1 | TRBV20-1 | few | TGCAGTGCCCCCCGGACAGGGGTAGCCAAAAACATTCAGTACTTC | CSAPRTGVAKNIQYF
TRBJ2-5 | NA | TRBV20-1 | many | TGCAGTGCCGCGGGACATATCCAAGAGACCCAGTACTTC | CSAAGHIQETQYF
TRBJ2-7 | TRBD1 | TRBV5-1 | NA | TGCGCCGGCAGCCTAGGACAGGACTTCTACGAGCAGTACTTC | CAGSLGQDFYEQYF
TRBJ2-1 | TRBD2 | TRBV20-1 | NA | TGCAGTGCTAGAGGGTCGGGGGGGGCTGGGGGCCATGAGCAGTTCTTC | CSARGSGGAGGHEQFF
TRBJ1-1 | NA | TRBV5-1 | NA | TGCGCCAGCAGCTTGGTCGGGGCTGGGCTGAACACTGAAGCTTTCTTT | CASSLVGAGLNTEAFF
TRBJ2-5 | TRBD1 | TRBV30 | many | TGTGCCTGGATGGGCCCCGACAGGGGCAAGGAGACCCAGTACTTC | CAWMGPDRGKETQYF
TRBJ1-2 | NA | TRBV5-1 | NA | TGCGCCAGCAGCGCCACCGGGACCTCCGAAGGCTACACCTTC | CASSATGTSEGYTF
TRBJ2-5 | NA | TRBV28 | many | TGTGCCAGCAGGACCTGGACTGGGAGGGAGACCCAGTACTTC | CASRTWTGRETQYF
TRBJ2-5 | TRBD1 | TRBV15 | many | TGTGCCACCAGCAGAGTACGAAGACAGGGGGAGGAGACCCAGTACTTC | CATSRVRRQGEETQYF
TRBJ2-3 | NA | TRBV7-9 | NA | TGTGCCAGCAGCCTACTGGGCGCGAGCACAGATACGCAGTATTTT | CASSLLGASTDTQYF
TRBJ1-2 | TRBD1 | TRBV7-2 | many | TGTGCCAGCAGCTTGGACAGGGGACCCTATGGCTACACCTTC | CASSLDRGPYGYTF
TRBJ2-5 | TRBD2 | TRBV30 | NA | TGTGCCTGGATATTTCTAGCGGGAGGGTGGGAGACCCAGTACTTC | CAWIFLAGGWETQYF
TRBJ2-7 | NA | TRBV15 | many | TGTGCCACCAGCGGCCAAAGGGCCTACGAGCAGTACTTC | CATSGQRAYEQYF
TRBJ1-2 | TRBD1 | TRBV2 | NA | TGTGTCAGGAACAGACAGGGGAGAGGCTATGGCTACACCTTC | CVRNRQGRGYGYTF
TRBJ1-3 | NA | TRBV7-2 | NA | TGTGCCAGCAGCTTATACGGGGTACACTCTGGAAACACCATATATTTT | CASSLYGVHSGNTIYF
TRBJ2-4 | TRBD2 | TRBV20-1 | NA | TGCAGTGCTAGGACTAGCGGGATGAACATTCAGTACTTC | CSARTSGMNIQYF
TRBJ2-7 | NA | TRBV28 | many | TGTGCCAGCAGTTCTTTCAGGGTCACCATCGAGCAGTACTTC | CASSSFRVTIEQYF
TRBJ1-1 | NA | TRBV30 | few | TGTGCCTGGAGTCCGGGGAACACTGAAGCTTTCTTT | CAWSPGNTEAFF
TRBJ2-2 | NA | TRBV4-2 | few | TGTGCCAGCAGCCGAGGGACGACGAACACCGGGGAGCTGTTTTTT | CASSRGTTNTGELFF
TRBJ1-2 | NA | TRBV27 | many | TGTGCCAGCAGTCTCTACTCTAACCAGCAGGGCTATGGCTACACCTTC | CASSLYSNQQGYGYTF
TRBJ2-7 | NA | TRBV28 | many | TGTGCCAGCAGCCCCCGGGTGAGGGGGGGTCTAAACTTC | CASSPRVRGGLNF
TRBJ2-7 | NA | TRBV11-1 | NA | TGTGCCAGCAGCTTAGTAGCGCGGGAGCAGTACTTC | CASSLVAREQYF
TRBJ2-7 | NA | TRBV7-2 | many | TGTGCCAGCAGCCTAGGGTACGGGCGCTCCTACGAGCAGTACTTC | CASSLGYGRSYEQYF
TRBJ1-4 | NA | TRBV5-6 | NA | TGTGCCAGCAGCTTCTACATGCCCGGGGAGAATGAAAAACTGTTTTTT | CASSFYMPGENEKLFF
TRBJ2-7 | NA | TRBV12-3/TRBV12-4 | many | TGTGCCAGCAGTCCTGAAAGCTCCTACGAGCAGTACTTC | CASSPESSYEQYF
TRBJ1-1 | TRBD1 | TRBV5-1 | few | TGCGCCAGCAGCTCCGACAGGGCTCTTACGAACACTGAAGCTTTCTTT | CASSSDRALTNTEAFF
TRBJ2-2 | TRBD2 | TRBV4-1 | once | TGCGCCAGCAGCCAAGTGGTGCTGCTAGCGGCGAACACCGGGGAGCTGTTTTTT | CASSQVVLLAANTGELFF
TRBJ1-1 | NA | TRBV7-9 | few | TGTGCCAGCAGCTTACCAAGTTCTGAAGCTTTCTTT | CASSLPSSEAFF
TRBJ2-5 | NA | TRBV28 | many | TGTGCCAGCAGTTTATTAGGGCCCGGACACCTCCAAGAGACCCAGTACTTC | CASSLLGPGHLQETQYF
TRBJ1-1 | NA | TRBV6-1 | few | TGTGCCAGCAGGGAACAGGGTAGTAGCACTGAAGCTTTCTTT | CASREQGSSTEAFF
TRBJ1-5 | NA | TRBV9 | NA | TGTGCCAGCGGGGGCGGAAATCAGCCCCAGCATTTT | CASGGGNQPQHF